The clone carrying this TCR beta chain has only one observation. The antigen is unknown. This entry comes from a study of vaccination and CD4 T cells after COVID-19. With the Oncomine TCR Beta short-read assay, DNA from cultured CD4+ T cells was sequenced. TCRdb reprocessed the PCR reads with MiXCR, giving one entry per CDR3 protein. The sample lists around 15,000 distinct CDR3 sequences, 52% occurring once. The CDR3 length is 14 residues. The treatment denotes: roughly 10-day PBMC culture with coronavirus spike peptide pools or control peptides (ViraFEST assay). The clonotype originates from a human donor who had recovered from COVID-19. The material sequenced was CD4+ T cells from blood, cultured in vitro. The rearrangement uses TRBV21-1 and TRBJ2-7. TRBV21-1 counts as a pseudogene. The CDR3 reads CASSDKAAAYEQYF. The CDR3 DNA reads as TGTGCCAGCAGCGACAAGGCGGCAGCCTACGAGCAGTACTTC.